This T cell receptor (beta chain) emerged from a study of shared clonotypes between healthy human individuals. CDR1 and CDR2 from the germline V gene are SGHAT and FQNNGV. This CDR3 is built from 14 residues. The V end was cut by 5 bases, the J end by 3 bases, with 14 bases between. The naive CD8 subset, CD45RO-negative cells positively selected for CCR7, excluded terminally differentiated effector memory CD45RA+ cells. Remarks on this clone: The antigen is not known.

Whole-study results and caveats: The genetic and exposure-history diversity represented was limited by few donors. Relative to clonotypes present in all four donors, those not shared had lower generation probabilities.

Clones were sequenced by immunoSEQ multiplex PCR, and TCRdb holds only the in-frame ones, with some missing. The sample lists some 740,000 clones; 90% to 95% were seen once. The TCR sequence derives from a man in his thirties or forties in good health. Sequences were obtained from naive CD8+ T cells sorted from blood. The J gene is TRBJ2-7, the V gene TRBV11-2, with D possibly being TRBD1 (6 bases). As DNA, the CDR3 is TGTGCCAGCAGCGTCCGGGACACCCTCTACGAGCAGTACTTC. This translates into CASSVRDTLYEQYF.